Listed below are T cell receptor beta chains from one sample, sequenced in a study of blood T cell repertoires in COVID-19. The data were produced by immunoSEQ multiplex PCR, yet TCRdb's version contains in-frame clones alone and is incomplete. The sample consists of tens of thousands of clones, approximately 82% of them appearing once. Material for sequencing was peripheral blood. The receptor set was obtained from a human donor in a cohort sampled during active or convalescent COVID-19. CDR3s include the opening cysteine and the closing phenylalanine or tryptophan. The D gene is left open where the match is weak. Clone size is stated in some rows and not others, as once, few, many or a class when expanded.

>.|.|TRBJ1-2|TRBV6-5
TGTGCCAGCAGCCCCAGGGCAGGGAGGGGCGATGGCTACACCTTC
CASSPRAGRGDGYTF
>.|.|TRBJ1-4|TRBV4-1
TGCGCCAGCAGCCACCTTAGGAGCCGCGGGATTCGTAATGAAAAACTGTTTTTT
CASSHLRSRGIRNEKLFF
>.|.|TRBJ2-7|TRBV11-2
TGTGCCAGCAGTTCAAATGACAGGCTAAACTACGAGCAGTACTTC
CASSSNDRLNYEQYF
>TRBD1|.|TRBJ1-3|TRBV4-2
TGTGCCAGCAGCCCAGGGGGCACCTTCTCTGGAAACACCATATATTTT
CASSPGGTFSGNTIYF
>.|.|TRBJ1-5|TRBV5-1
TGCGCCAGCAGCTTGCAGGAAGGGAGTCAGCCCCAGCATTTT
CASSLQEGSQPQHF
>TRBD1|.|TRBJ1-2|TRBV5-6
TGTGCCAGCAGCTTAAAGGGACAGGGGTCTGGCGGCTACACCTTC
CASSLKGQGSGGYTF
>TRBD2|.|TRBJ2-5|TRBV4-1
TGCGCCAGCAGCCCCTTGAGACTAGCGGGGCAAGAGACCCAGTACTTC
CASSPLRLAGQETQYF
>.|.|TRBJ2-1|TRBV9
TGTGCCAGCAGCGCGGGGGGCTACAACAATGAGCAGTTCTTC
CASSAGGYNNEQFF
>TRBD1|few|TRBJ2-1|TRBV5-5
TGTGCCGGGGGACAGGGGGCTGTGAATGAGCAGTTCTTC
CAGGQGAVNEQFF
>.|.|TRBJ1-1|TRBV19
TGTGCCAGTAGTATCGACACACGGTACAGGGAAAACACTGAAGCTTTCTTT
CASSIDTRYRENTEAFF
>.|.|TRBJ2-3|TRBV5-6
TGTGCCAGCAGGAATTGGGGTGGGGCGGATACGCAGTATTTT
CASRNWGGADTQYF
>.|.|TRBJ1-4|TRBV19
TGTGCCAGTAGTAAACGGGACACCTTTTCAACTAATGAAAAACTGTTTTTT
CASSKRDTFSTNEKLFF
>.|.|TRBJ2-7|TRBV9
TGTGCCAGCAGCGTAGCAGGGTATCCCTACGAGCAGTACTTC
CASSVAGYPYEQYF
>.|few|TRBJ2-3|TRBV10-3
TGTGCCATCAGTGATCATCTGGGCGCAGATACGCAGTATTTT
CAISDHLGADTQYF
>TRBD1|.|TRBJ1-2|TRBV2
TGTGCCAGCTCTCTTGGACAGGGGTATGGCTACACCTTC
CASSLGQGYGYTF
>TRBD1|.|TRBJ1-3|TRBV10-3
TGTGCCATCAGTCGACAGGGGACACTGTCTGGAAACACCATATATTTT
CAISRQGTLSGNTIYF
>.|.|TRBJ2-7|TRBV3-1/TRBV3-2
TGTGCCAGCAGCCAAGAATCAGTCGGGGTGGGCGAGCAGTACTTC
CASSQESVGVGEQYF
>.|.|TRBJ1-5|TRBV5-4
TGTGCCAGCAGCTTGGGTGGAGGGACCCTCAATCAGCCCCAGCATTTT
CASSLGGGTLNQPQHF
>.|.|TRBJ1-2|TRBV29-1
TGCAGCGTTGAGTTTCAGGGGTTCTATGGCTACACCTTC
CSVEFQGFYGYTF
>TRBD1|.|TRBJ1-5|TRBV7-9
TGTGCCAGCAGCCTGGGACAGGCGTGGTCAGCCCAGCATTTT
CASSLGQAWSAQHF
>TRBD1|.|TRBJ1-6|TRBV27
TGTGCCAGCAGGTTCGACAGGGTCCATAATTCACCCCTCCACTTT
CASRFDRVHNSPLHF
>TRBD1|once|TRBJ1-2|TRBV5-4
TGTGCCAGCAGCTCGACAGGGGGTAACTATGGCTACACCTTC
CASSSTGGNYGYTF
>TRBD1|.|TRBJ2-2|TRBV7-6
TGTGCCAGCAGCTTAGCGCCGGGGACAGGGATCACCGGGGAGCTGTTTTTT
CASSLAPGTGITGELFF
>.|once|TRBJ2-7|TRBV6-2/TRBV6-3
TGTGCCAGCAGCCGGCGGTCTACGATCTACGAGCAGTACTTC
CASSRRSTIYEQYF
>.|.|TRBJ2-2|TRBV18
TGTGCCAGCTCACGGCGGGGGCCTTCGAACACCGGGGAGCTGTTTTTT
CASSRRGPSNTGELFF
>TRBD1|.|TRBJ2-7|TRBV6-5
TGTGCCACCCTCAAGGGACAGGGGAGAGACGAGCAGTACTTC
CATLKGQGRDEQYF
>.|.|TRBJ2-2|TRBV7-9
TGTGCCAGCAGCTTTACAGGGCGGCAAACCGGGGAGCTGTTTTTT
CASSFTGRQTGELFF
>.|.|TRBJ1-5|TRBV6-2/TRBV6-3
TGTGCCAGCAGTTACTCGGGGCTCTTCCGTCAGCCCCAGCATTTT
CASSYSGLFRQPQHF
>TRBD2|.|TRBJ2-5|TRBV30
TGTGCCTGGGCCGGGACTAGCGTAGAGACCCAGTACTTC
CAWAGTSVETQYF
>TRBD1|.|TRBJ1-5|TRBV6-2/TRBV6-3
TGTGCCAGCAGTTTCACCGGGACAGGGGGAAGACGTCAGCCCCAGCATTTT
CASSFTGTGGRRQPQHF
>TRBD2|.|TRBJ2-7|TRBV6-2/TRBV6-3
TGTGCCAGCAGTTACACTCCCTGGACTAGCGGGGGCTACGAGCAGTACTTC
CASSYTPWTSGGYEQYF
>TRBD1|.|TRBJ2-7|TRBV6-5
TGTGCCAGCAGAAGGGACAGCGCTCTTTACGAGCAGTACTTC
CASRRDSALYEQYF